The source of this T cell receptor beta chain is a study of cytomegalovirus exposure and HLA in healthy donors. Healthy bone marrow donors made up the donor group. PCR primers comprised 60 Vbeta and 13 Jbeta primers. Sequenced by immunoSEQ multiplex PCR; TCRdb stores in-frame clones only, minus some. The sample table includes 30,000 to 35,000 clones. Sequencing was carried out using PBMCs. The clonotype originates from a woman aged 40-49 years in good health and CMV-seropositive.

This CDR3 is CASRPTGWSNQPQHF. CDR3 sequence (DNA): TGTGCCAGCAGGCCGACAGGGTGGAGCAATCAGCCCCAGCATTTT. V is TRBV6-5 and J is TRBJ1-5, with 7 nucleotides matching TRBD1. The CDR3 is 15 residues long. The V gene end was trimmed by 6 bases and the J gene end by 1 base; junction bases not matched to a gene: 6. Germline V gene lookup returns CDR1 MNHEY and CDR2 SVGAGI.